This TCR beta chain appears in the sequencing data of a study of blood T cell repertoires in COVID-19. Germline CDR1 is MNHEY and CDR2 is SVGEGT. The ends were cut back, 2 bases at V and 2 bases at J, with 10 bases in the middle. This CDR3 region has 14 residues. Clones were sequenced by immunoSEQ multiplex PCR, and TCRdb holds only the in-frame ones, with some missing. The repertoire holds about 56,000 clones, with more than 80% as singletons. Sequencing was performed on peripheral blood. The rearrangement joins TRBV6-2 or TRBV6-3 to TRBJ2-7, with a tentative D call TRBD1 (6 bases). This clonotype was obtained from a human donor in a cohort sampled during active COVID-19. The CDR3: CASSYVTGPYEQYF. The CDR3 DNA follows: TGTGCCAGCAGTTACGTCACAGGGCCCTACGAGCAGTACTTC.